These 26 T cell receptor beta chains share one sample of origin, sequenced in a study of blood T cell repertoires in COVID-19. The table came from immunoSEQ multiplex PCR; TCRdb's copy has only in-frame clones and leaves some out. The top ten clones hold 13% to 15% of a sample with more than 150,000 clones, under 90% of them seen once. Sequenced sample: peripheral blood. The receptor set was obtained from a man in his thirties or forties with active or convalescent COVID-19.

The chain joins TRBV9 to TRBJ2-1; D is undetermined. The CDR3 has 12 amino acids. Germline V gene lookup returns CDR1 SGDLS and CDR2 YYNGEE. The V end was cut by 1 base, the J end by 8 bases, with 7 bases between. CDR3: CASSVTSDEQFF. In DNA, the CDR3 is TGTGCCAGCAGCGTAACCAGCGATGAGCAGTTCTTC.

The chain combines TRBV6-5 with TRBJ2-3, with 10 bases identical to TRBD2. This CDR3 contains 16 residues. In germline, CDR1 is MNHEY, CDR2 SVGAGI. The ends lost 4 bases at V and 5 bases at J; junction bases unmatched: 9. The CDR3 protein is CASSWASGGGGDTQYF. The DNA of the CDR3 is TGTGCCAGCAGTTGGGCTAGCGGGGGAGGGGGAGATACGCAGTATTTT.

The chain couples TRBV5-1 to TRBJ2-3; D might be TRBD1 (6 bases). CDR3 length: 14 residues. V lost 3 bases and J lost 1, with 9 bases in between. Germline V gene data show CDR1 as SGHRS and CDR2 as YFSETQ. The CDR3, as DNA: TGCGCCAGCAGCTGGGACAAAGGCACAGATACGCAGTATTTT. Its translation: CASSWDKGTDTQYF.

The V gene is TRBV2, the J gene TRBJ2-7; weak D call: TRBD1 (6 bases). There are 14 residues in the CDR3. Per the germline V gene, CDR1 is SNHLY and CDR2 is FYNNEI. V was pared by 4 bases and J by 2 bases, with 12 bases between. CDR3 residues: CASSGVTGPYEQYF. For the CDR3, the DNA is TGTGCCAGCAGTGGCGTGACAGGACCCTACGAGCAGTACTTC.

In its sample, this clone was seen once. This chain connects TRBV5-1 to TRBJ2-1, with D perhaps matching TRBD2 (6 bases). CDR3 length: 16 residues. Trimming took 6 bases from V and 7 from J, leaving 23 bases between them. CDR1 and CDR2 (germline): SGHRS, YFSETQ. The CDR3 is CASNRMAQGGGNEQFF. The CDR3 nucleotides read TGCGCCAGCAACCGGATGGCGCAGGGAGGTGGGAATGAGCAGTTCTTC.

The chain uses TRBV10-3 and TRBJ2-3; D gene unclear. This CDR3 spans 12 amino acids. The germline V gene encodes CDR1 ENHRY and CDR2 SYGVKD. Trimming took off 7 bases at V and 6 bases at J, with 11 bases between the two ends. CDR3 DNA: TGTGCCATCACCAACCTACTTGATACGCAGTATTTT. The encoded protein is CAITNLLDTQYF.

The chain carries TRBV6-5 and TRBJ2-1, with a weak D call TRBD2 (7 bases). Deletions cut 0 bases from V and 2 bases from J, with 11 bases between. The CDR3 has 16 amino acids. Germline assignment: CDR1 MNHEY and CDR2 SVGAGI. CDR3 sequence reads: CASSYSVGGAYNEQFF. DNA of the CDR3: TGTGCCAGCAGTTACTCGGTAGGGGGGGCCTACAATGAGCAGTTCTTC.

This rearrangement joins TRBV28 to TRBJ1-2; 9 nucleotides agree with TRBD1. The CDR3 has 16 amino acids. The germline gives CDR1 MDHEN, CDR2 SYDVKM. V trimming: 10 bases; J trimming: 1 base; junction bases outside the gene matches: 13. The CDR3 loop reads CAITPGGQGINYGYTF. The CDR3 DNA is TGTGCCATCACGCCCGGTGGACAGGGGATTAACTATGGCTACACCTTC.

The chain has TRBV25-1 and TRBJ1-5, with TRBD1 identical over 7 bases. CDR1 is MGHDK, CDR2 SYGVNS, per germline. V lost 4 bases, J lost 1 base, and 4 bases stayed unmatched. This CDR3 comprises 15 residues. CDR3 nucleotides: TGTGCCAGCAGTGTGGGGGGACAGAGCAATCAGCCCCAGCATTTT. The encoded protein is CASSVGGQSNQPQHF.

The J gene is TRBJ2-7, the V gene TRBV5-4; TRBD1 agrees at 8 bases. This CDR3 spans 13 amino acids. V lost 4 bases to trimming and J lost 5 bases; unmatched junction nucleotides: 5. Germline CDR1 reads SGHNT; CDR2 reads YYREEE (reference sequence). CDR3 residues: CASSPDRVDEQYF. DNA for the CDR3: TGTGCCAGCAGCCCGGACAGGGTCGACGAGCAGTACTTC.

This chain uses TRBV30 with TRBJ1-5; TRBD1 might be the D (5 bases). Germline assignment: CDR1 GTSNPN and CDR2 SVGIG (reference sequence). This CDR3 contains 14 residues. Deletions cut 4 bases from V and 2 bases from J, with 12 bases between. For the CDR3, the DNA is TGTGCCTGGAAAGGGAGGGGCGGCAATCAGCCCCAGCATTTT. Its translation is CAWKGRGGNQPQHF.

V and J are TRBV11-3 and TRBJ1-1; D remains ambiguous. V lost 1 base, J lost 4 bases, and 7 bases lay in between. The CDR3 totals 13 residues. Germline values: CDR1 SGHNT, CDR2 YENEEA. CDR3 sequence: CASSLGLSTEAFF. The CDR3 DNA follows: TGTGCCAGCAGCTTAGGACTGAGCACTGAAGCTTTCTTT.

V is TRBV15 and J is TRBJ2-5, with 7 bases identical to TRBD1. In germline, CDR1 is LNHNV, CDR2 YYDKDF (reference sequence). The V and J ends lost 0 bases and 2 bases, in that order; junction bases with no gene match: 3. The CDR3 consists of 15 residues. Here the CDR3 DNA reads TGTGCCACCAGCAGAGATCGGGGACAGCAAGAGACCCAGTACTTC. Translation: CATSRDRGQQETQYF. Drawing the rest from reference TRBV15 and TRBJ2-5, the complete variable domain is DAMVIQNPRYQVTQFGKPVTLSCSQTLNHNVMYWYQQKSSQAPKLLFHYYDKDFNNEADTPDNFQSRRPNTSFCFLDIRSPGLGDTAMYLCATSRDRGQQETQYFGPGTRLLVL.

This chain joins TRBV6-1 and TRBJ1-2; D ambiguous. The CDR3 contains 13 residues. V gave up 2 bases and J gave up 3 bases, with 7 bases separating them. Germline V gene data show CDR1 as MNHNS and CDR2 as SASEGT. The CDR3 DNA follows: TGTGCCAGCAGTGAATTCTCCTACTATGGCTACACCTTC. Amino acid sequence: CASSEFSYYGYTF.

The V gene is TRBV6-2 or TRBV6-3, the J gene TRBJ2-1; maybe TRBD1 (5 bases). The length of the CDR3 is 12 residues. Germline-derived CDR1 and CDR2 are MNHEY and SVGEGT. V dropped 5 bases and J dropped 12 bases, with 14 bases sitting between them. CDR3 nucleotides: TGTGCCAGCAGTCTTACACAGGATGGGCAGTTCTTC. Residues: CASSLTQDGQFF.

The chain carries TRBV4-3 and TRBJ2-3; 11 nucleotides line up with TRBD2. The CDR3 has 18 residues. Germline V gene data show CDR1 as LGHNA and CDR2 as YSLEER. V shed 0 bases, J shed 6 bases, and the junction held 11 bases outside the gene matches. The CDR3 loop reads CASSQEAGELAGADTQYF. The CDR3 DNA is TGCGCCAGCAGCCAAGAGGCGGGTGAACTAGCGGGAGCGGATACGCAGTATTTT.

The J gene is TRBJ2-3, the V gene TRBV5-1; weak D call: TRBD2 (5 bases). CDR1 SGHRS and CDR2 YFSETQ come from the germline V gene. Trimming left V 0 bases short and J 0 bases short, with 8 bases between. The CDR3 covers 15 residues. The CDR3 DNA reads TGCGCCAGCAGCTTGGGGCGGACTAGCACAGATACGCAGTATTTT. Protein: CASSLGRTSTDTQYF. The whole variable domain, filled in from reference TRBV5-1 and TRBJ2-3, reads KAGVTQTPRYLIKTRGQQVTLSCSPISGHRSVSWYQQTPGQGLQFLFEYFSETQRNKGNFPGRFSGRQFSNSRSEMNVSTLELGDSALYLCASSLGRTSTDTQYFGPGTRLTVL.

The V and J genes are TRBV24-1 and TRBJ2-1; D perhaps matches TRBD2 (6 bases). The CDR3 loop spans 20 amino acids. Germline values: CDR1 KGHDR, CDR2 SFDVKD. Deletions cut 7 bases from V and 4 bases from J, with 31 bases between. The CDR3 coding sequence is TGTGCCACCAGCCGTGGTCAGGGTCAGATCATCCGGAGGGCATACAATGAGCAGTTCTTC. Protein sequence: CATSRGQGQIIRRAYNEQFF.

CDR3 amino acids: CASSLDDTVTGTGELFF. Here the CDR3 DNA reads TGCGCCAGCAGCTTGGACGACACGGTCACGGGGACCGGGGAGCTGTTTTTT. The chain links TRBV5-1 to TRBJ2-2; perhaps TRBD2 as D (5 bases). The CDR3 runs to 17 residues. The V end was cut by 0 bases, the J end by 5 bases, with 17 bases between. Germline V gives CDR1 SGHRS, CDR2 YFSETQ. The full variable domain, rest sourced from reference TRBV5-1 and TRBJ2-2, is KAGVTQTPRYLIKTRGQQVTLSCSPISGHRSVSWYQQTPGQGLQFLFEYFSETQRNKGNFPGRFSGRQFSNSRSEMNVSTLELGDSALYLCASSLDDTVTGTGELFFGEGSRLTVL.

The rearrangement joins TRBV27 to TRBJ2-5, with a tentative D call TRBD1 (5 bases). This CDR3 spans 16 amino acids. The V and J ends lost 3 bases and 3 bases respectively, with 17 bases between them. CDR1 and CDR2 from the germline V gene are MNHEY and SMNVEV (reference sequence). CDR3 bases: TGTGCCAGCAGTTTTTCTTCTCATCAGGGAAAAGAGACCCAGTACTTC. Encoded protein: CASSFSSHQGKETQYF.

The chain recombines TRBV19 with TRBJ2-5; tentative D call: TRBD1 (5 bases). Trimming took off 3 bases at V and 2 bases at J, with 10 bases between the two ends. The CDR3 loop spans 14 amino acids. The germline V gene encodes CDR1 LNHDA and CDR2 SQIVND (reference sequence). As DNA, the CDR3 is TGTGCCAGTAGTATCACAGGCCCTCAAGAGACCCAGTACTTC. Translation: CASSITGPQETQYF.

The J gene is TRBJ2-5, the V gene TRBV7-2; no firm D call. V lost 1 base to trimming and J lost 4 bases, with 4 bases between them. The CDR3 contains 12 residues. Germline CDR1 and CDR2: SGHTA and FQGNSA. For the CDR3, the DNA is TGTGCCAGCAGCTTAGATCGAGAGACCCAGTACTTC. This gives the protein CASSLDRETQYF. The variable domain in full, completed from reference TRBV7-2 and TRBJ2-5, reads GAGVSQSPSNKVTEKGKDVELRCDPISGHTALYWYRQSLGQGLEFLIYFQGNSAPDKSGLPSDRFSAERTGGSVSTLTIQRTQQEDSAVYLCASSLDRETQYFGPGTRLLVL.

This chain joins TRBV19 and TRBJ2-2; weak D call: TRBD1 (6 bases). The CDR3 totals 15 residues. Germline V gene data show CDR1 as LNHDA and CDR2 as SQIVND (reference sequence). Trimming removed 6 bases at V and 6 bases at J, with 17 bases between. CDR3 residues: CASRPGGTYAGELFF. In nucleotides, the CDR3 is TGTGCCAGTAGACCCGGTGGGACATACGCCGGGGAGCTGTTTTTT.

The chain joins TRBV10-1 to TRBJ1-2, with D unclear. The CDR3 runs 13 residues. CDR1 and CDR2 from the germline V gene are WNHNN and SYGVQD (reference sequence). V was trimmed by 0 bases and J by 8 bases, leaving 10 bases between them. The chain's CDR3 is CASSESGVGGYTF. CDR3 bases: TGCGCCAGCAGTGAGTCGGGAGTCGGCGGCTACACCTTC.

The rearrangement uses TRBV3-1 (or the pseudogene TRBV3-2) and TRBJ2-2; 10 bases agree with TRBD2. V lost 0 bases, J lost 3 bases, and 7 bases stayed unmatched. CDR1 is LGHDT, CDR2 YNNKEL, per germline (reference sequence). The CDR3 has 18 residues. The CDR3 DNA sequence: TGTGCCAGCAGCCAAGATGCGATAGCGGGGGGTTACACCGGGGAGCTGTTTTTT. This sequence encodes CASSQDAIAGGYTGELFF.

This chain uses TRBV25-1 with TRBJ1-4; 9 bases align to TRBD1. The V and J ends lost 3 bases and 6 bases, in that order; junction bases with no gene match: 5. The CDR3 is 15 amino acids. Germline assignment: CDR1 MGHDK and CDR2 SYGVNS. This chain's CDR3 is CASSDGTGSYEKLFF. In DNA, the CDR3 is TGTGCCAGCAGTGATGGGACAGGGAGTTATGAAAAACTGTTTTTT. Full variable domain (rest looked up from reference TRBV25-1 and TRBJ1-4): EADIYQTPRYLVIGTGKKITLECSQTMGHDKMYWYQQDPGMELHLIHYSYGVNSTEKGDLSSESTVSRIRTEHFPLTLESARPSHTSQYLCASSDGTGSYEKLFFGSGTQLSVL.